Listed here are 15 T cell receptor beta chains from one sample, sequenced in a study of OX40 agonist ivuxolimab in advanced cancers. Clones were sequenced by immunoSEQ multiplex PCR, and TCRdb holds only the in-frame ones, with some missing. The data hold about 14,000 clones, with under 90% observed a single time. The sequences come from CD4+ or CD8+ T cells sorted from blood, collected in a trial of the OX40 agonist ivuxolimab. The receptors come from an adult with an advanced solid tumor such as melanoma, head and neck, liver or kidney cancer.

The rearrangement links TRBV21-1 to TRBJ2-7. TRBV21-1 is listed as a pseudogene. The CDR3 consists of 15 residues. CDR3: CASSKVGFRNYEQYF. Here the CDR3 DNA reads TGTGCCAGCAGCAAAGTAGGGTTTAGGAACTACGAGCAGTACTTC.

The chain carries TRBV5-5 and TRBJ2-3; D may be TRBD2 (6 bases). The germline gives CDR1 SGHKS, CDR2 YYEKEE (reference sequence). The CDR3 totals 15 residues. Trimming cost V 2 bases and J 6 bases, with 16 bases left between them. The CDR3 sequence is CASSFTPSVVDTQYF. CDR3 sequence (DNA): TGTGCCAGCAGCTTTACCCCTAGCGTAGTTGATACGCAGTATTTT.

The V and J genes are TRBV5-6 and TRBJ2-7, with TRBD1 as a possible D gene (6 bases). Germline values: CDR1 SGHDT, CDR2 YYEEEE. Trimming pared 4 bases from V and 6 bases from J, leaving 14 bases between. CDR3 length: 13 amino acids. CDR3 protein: CASSAGTLGEQYF. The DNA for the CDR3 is TGTGCCAGCAGCGCCGGGACATTGGGCGAGCAGTACTTC.

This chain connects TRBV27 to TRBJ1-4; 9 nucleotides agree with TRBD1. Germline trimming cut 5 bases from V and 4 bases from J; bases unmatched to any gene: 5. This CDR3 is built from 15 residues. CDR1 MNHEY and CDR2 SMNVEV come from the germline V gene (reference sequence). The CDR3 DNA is TGTGCCAGCAGTCCAACGGACAGGGGTAATGAAAAACTGTTTTTT. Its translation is CASSPTDRGNEKLFF. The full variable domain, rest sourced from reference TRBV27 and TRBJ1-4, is EAQVTQNPRYLITVTGKKLTVTCSQNMNHEYMSWYRQDPGLGLRQIYYSMNVEVTDKGDVPEGYKVSRKEKRNFPLILESPSPNQTSLYFCASSPTDRGNEKLFFGSGTQLSVL.

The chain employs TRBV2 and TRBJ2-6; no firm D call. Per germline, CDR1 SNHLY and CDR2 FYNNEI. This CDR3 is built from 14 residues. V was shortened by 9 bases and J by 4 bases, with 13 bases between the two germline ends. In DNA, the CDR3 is TGTGCCAGTCAAAGGGTACCCGGGGCCAACGTCCTGACTTTC. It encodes CASQRVPGANVLTF.

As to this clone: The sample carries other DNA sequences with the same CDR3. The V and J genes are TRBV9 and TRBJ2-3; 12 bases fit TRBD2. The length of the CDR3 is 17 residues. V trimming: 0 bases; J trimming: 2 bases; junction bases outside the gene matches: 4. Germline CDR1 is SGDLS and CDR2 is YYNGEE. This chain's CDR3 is CASSVARTSGTTDTQYF. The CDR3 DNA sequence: TGTGCCAGCAGCGTAGCTCGGACTAGCGGGACCACAGATACGCAGTATTTT.

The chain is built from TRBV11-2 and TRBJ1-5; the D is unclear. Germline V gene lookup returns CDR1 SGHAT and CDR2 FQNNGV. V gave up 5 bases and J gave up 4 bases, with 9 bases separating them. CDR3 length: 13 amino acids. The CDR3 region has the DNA TGTGCCAGCAGCCCCGGCTGGAATCAGCCCCAGCATTTT. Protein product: CASSPGWNQPQHF.

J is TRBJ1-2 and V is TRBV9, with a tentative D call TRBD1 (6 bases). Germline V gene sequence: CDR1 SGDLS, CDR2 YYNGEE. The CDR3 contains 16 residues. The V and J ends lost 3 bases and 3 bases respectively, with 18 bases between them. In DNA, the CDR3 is TGTGCCAGCAGCGGGTTTTCCAAAGGGGGTGACTATGGCTACACCTTC. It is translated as CASSGFSKGGDYGYTF.

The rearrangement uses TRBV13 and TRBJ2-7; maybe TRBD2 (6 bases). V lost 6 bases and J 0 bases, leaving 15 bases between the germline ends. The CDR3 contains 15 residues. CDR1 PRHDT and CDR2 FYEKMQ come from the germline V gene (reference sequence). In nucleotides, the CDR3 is TGTGCCAGCAGATTCGGGGAGGTCAACTCCTACGAGCAGTACTTC. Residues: CASRFGEVNSYEQYF.

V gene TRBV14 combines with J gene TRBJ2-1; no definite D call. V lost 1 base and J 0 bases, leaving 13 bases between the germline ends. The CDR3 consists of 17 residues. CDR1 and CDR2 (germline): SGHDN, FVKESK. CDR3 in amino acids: CASSQGFDLFSYNEQFF. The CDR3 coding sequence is TGTGCCAGCAGCCAAGGGTTCGATCTGTTCTCCTACAATGAGCAGTTCTTC.

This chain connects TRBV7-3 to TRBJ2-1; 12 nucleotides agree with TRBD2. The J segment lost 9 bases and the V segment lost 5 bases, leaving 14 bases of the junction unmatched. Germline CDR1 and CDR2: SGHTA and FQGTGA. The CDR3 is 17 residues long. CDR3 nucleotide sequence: TGTGCCAGCAGCCCGATCCTAGCGGGAGGGCCAGTTGCTGAGCAGTTCTTC. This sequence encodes CASSPILAGGPVAEQFF.

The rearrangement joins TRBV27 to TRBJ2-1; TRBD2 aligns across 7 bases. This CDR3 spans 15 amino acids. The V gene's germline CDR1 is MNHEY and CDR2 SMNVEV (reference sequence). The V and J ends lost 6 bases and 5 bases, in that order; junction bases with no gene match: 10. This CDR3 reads CASSPTSRIHNEQFF. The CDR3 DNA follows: TGTGCCAGCAGCCCGACTAGCAGAATACACAATGAGCAGTTCTTC.

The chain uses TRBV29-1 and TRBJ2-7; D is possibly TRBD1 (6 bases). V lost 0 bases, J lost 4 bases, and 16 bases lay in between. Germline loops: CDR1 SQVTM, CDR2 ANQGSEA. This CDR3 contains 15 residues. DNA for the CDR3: TGCAGCGTTGAAGATTGGGGGCAGGGTTCGTACGAGCAGTACTTC. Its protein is CSVEDWGQGSYEQYF.

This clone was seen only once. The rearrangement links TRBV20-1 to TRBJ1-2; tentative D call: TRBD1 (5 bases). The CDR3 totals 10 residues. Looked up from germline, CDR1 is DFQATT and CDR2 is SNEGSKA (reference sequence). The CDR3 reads CRTPTEGYTF. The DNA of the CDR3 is TGCAGAACCCCGACAGAAGGCTACACCTTC.

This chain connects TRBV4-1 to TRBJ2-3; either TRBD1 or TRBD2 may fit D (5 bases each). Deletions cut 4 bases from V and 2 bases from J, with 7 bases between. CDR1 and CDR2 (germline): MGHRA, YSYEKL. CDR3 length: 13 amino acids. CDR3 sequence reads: CASSPGTTDTQYF. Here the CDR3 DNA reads TGCGCCAGCAGCCCTGGGACCACAGATACGCAGTATTTT.